These T cell receptor beta chains were read from a single sample in a study of CXCR3-negative and CXCR3-positive naive CD8 T cells. After re-calling the 5' RACE reads, TCRdb lists one entry per CDR3 protein, DNA absent. In total, the table holds 150,000 or so distinct CDR3 sequences. Input material: naive CXCR3+ CD8+ T cells from blood. The receptors shown here come from a human donor in good health. Some clones in this sample may be carry-over from other donors' samples. Each CDR3 is given with its conserved first and last residue. Fields, in order: V gene, CDR3 length, J gene, CDR3 protein.

TRBV12-3/TRBV12-4	15	TRBJ2-3	CASSLVGGLTDTQYF
TRBV4-3	16	TRBJ2-1	CASSQGSEGFYNEQFF
TRBV6-5	16	TRBJ1-3	CASSSLPRGSGNTIYF
TRBV7-9	17	TRBJ2-7	CASSPRKGGALETEQYF
TRBV28	15	TRBJ2-1	CASSSRPGQFNEQFF
TRBV20-1	16	TRBJ2-1	CSALPGEGPRHNEQFF
TRBV12-3/TRBV12-4	14	TRBJ2-2	CASGDRANTGELFF
TRBV10-2	16	TRBJ2-1	CASRTNGESSYNEQFF
TRBV28	11	TRBJ2-2	CASQGGGELFF
TRBV3-1	13	TRBJ2-1	CASSQGLYNEQFF
TRBV14	12	TRBJ2-7	CASSHLGWEQYF
TRBV15	15	TRBJ2-3	CATSRGGEVADTQYF
TRBV29-1	12	TRBJ2-7	CSARLEGYEQYF
TRBV29-1	13	TRBJ2-1	CSVSGTRVNEQFF
TRBV7-9	15	TRBJ2-7	CASSPQGLRSYEQYF
TRBV29-1	12	TRBJ1-2	CSVVGQGGGYTF
TRBV10-3	14	TRBJ2-1	CAISEPRQGNEQFF